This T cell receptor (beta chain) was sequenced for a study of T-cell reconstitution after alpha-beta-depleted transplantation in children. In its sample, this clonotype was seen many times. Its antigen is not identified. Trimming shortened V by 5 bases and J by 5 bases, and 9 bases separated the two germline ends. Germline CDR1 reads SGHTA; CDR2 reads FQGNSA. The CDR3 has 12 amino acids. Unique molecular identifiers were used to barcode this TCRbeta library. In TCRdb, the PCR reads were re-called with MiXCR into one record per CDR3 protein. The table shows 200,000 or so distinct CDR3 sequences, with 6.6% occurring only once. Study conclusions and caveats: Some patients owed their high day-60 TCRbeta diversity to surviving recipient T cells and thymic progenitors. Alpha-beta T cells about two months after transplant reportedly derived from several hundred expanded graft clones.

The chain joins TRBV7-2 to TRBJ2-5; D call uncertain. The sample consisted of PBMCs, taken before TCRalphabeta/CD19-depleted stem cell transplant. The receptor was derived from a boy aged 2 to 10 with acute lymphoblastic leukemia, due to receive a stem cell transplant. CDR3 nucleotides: TGTGCCAGCAGCAACCACTTGGAGACCCAGTACTTC. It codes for CASSNHLETQYF.